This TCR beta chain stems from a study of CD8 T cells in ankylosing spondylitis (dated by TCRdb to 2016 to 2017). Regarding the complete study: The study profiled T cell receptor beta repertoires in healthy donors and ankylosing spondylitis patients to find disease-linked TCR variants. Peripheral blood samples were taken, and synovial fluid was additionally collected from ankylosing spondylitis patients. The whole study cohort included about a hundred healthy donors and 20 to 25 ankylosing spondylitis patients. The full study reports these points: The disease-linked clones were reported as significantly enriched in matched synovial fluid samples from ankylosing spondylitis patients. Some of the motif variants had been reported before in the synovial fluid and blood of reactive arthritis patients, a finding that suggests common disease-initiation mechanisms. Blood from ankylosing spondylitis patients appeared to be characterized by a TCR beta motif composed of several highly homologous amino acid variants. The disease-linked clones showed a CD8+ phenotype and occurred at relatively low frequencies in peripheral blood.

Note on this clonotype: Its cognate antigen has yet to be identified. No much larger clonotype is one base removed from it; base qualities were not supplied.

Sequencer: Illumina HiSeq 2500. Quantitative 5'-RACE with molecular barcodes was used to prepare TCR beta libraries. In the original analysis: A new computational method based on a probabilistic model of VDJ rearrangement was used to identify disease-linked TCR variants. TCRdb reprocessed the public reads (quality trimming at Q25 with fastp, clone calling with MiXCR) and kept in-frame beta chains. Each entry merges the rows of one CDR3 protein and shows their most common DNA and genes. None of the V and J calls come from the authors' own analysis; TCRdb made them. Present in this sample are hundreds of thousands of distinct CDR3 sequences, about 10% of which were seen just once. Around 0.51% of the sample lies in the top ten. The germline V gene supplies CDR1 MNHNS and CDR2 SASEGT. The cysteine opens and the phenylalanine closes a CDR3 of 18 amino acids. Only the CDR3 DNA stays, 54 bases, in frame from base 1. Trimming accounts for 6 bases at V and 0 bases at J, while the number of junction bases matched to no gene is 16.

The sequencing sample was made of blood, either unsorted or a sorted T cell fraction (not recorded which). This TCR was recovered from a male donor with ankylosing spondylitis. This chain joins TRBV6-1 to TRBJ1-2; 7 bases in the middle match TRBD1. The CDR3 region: CASRDRDSDLRANYGYTF. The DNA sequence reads TGTGCCAGCAGGGACCGGGACAGCGACTTAAGAGCTAACTATGGCTACACCTTC.